This TCR beta chain was recorded in a study of CD8 T cells in Susac syndrome. This clonotype has just one count. Peripheral blood CD8+ and CD4+ T cells were profiled by TCR beta sequencing. Random hexamers served to reverse transcribe roughly 0.5 to 1 ug RNA. In TCRdb, the immunoSEQ multiplex PCR reads were re-called with MiXCR into one record per CDR3 protein. The sample holds 200,000 or so distinct CDR3 sequences; 90% to 95% are singletons and the top ten take 0.085% to 0.095%. The clonotype was recovered from a human donor with multiple sclerosis. The sequencing sample was made of CD4+ T cells from PBMCs.

The CDR3 DNA follows: TGTGCCAGCAGCTCTAAACGGTCGAACACTGAAGCTTTCTTT. As protein: CASSSKRSNTEAFF. The chain joins TRBV7-8 to TRBJ1-1, with D uncertain. Trimming took 4 bases from V and 1 from J, leaving 10 bases between them. CDR3 length equals 14 residues. Germline CDR1 SGHVS, CDR2 FQNEAQ.